One and the same sample provided the 15 T cell receptor beta chains below, sequenced in a study of blood T cell repertoires in COVID-19. Assay: immunoSEQ multiplex PCR; the TCRdb copy retains only in-frame clones and omits some. The repertoire includes tens of thousands of clones, around 80% of them detected once, and about 5.2% sits in the top ten. Sequencing was carried out using peripheral blood. Receptors were obtained from a human donor in a cohort sampled during active COVID-19.

V gene TRBV18 combines with J gene TRBJ2-3; TRBD1 might be the D (5 bases). V lost 4 bases and J 6 bases, leaving 14 bases between the germline ends. CDR1 is KGHSH and CDR2 is LQKENI in the germline V gene. The CDR3 has 14 amino acids. CDR3 loop: CASSRDQGEDTQYF. CDR3 coding DNA: TGTGCCAGCTCACGAGACCAGGGTGAGGATACGCAGTATTTT.

The chain carries TRBV3-1 (or the pseudogene TRBV3-2) and TRBJ2-2; TRBD1 might be the D (6 bases). The length of the CDR3 is 14 residues. Trimming shortened V by 4 bases and J by 6 bases, and 12 bases separated the two germline ends. Germline loops: CDR1 LGHDT, CDR2 YNNKEL (reference sequence). This CDR3 is CASSPQGLAGELFF. CDR3 nucleotide sequence: TGTGCCAGCAGCCCACAGGGTTTGGCCGGGGAGCTGTTTTTT.

In its sample, this clone was seen once. The chain is built from TRBV30 and TRBJ2-3; D is possibly TRBD2 (6 bases). V lost 3 bases and J 4 bases, leaving 20 bases between the germline ends. The CDR3 has 16 residues. Germline V CDR1 and CDR2: GTSNPN, SVGIG (reference sequence). As DNA, the CDR3 is TGTGCCTGGAGCCCGGCAGGCGGGGCCAAGTCAGATACGCAGTATTTT. Protein: CAWSPAGGAKSDTQYF.

This clone is a singleton in its sample. The V gene is TRBV7-2, the J gene TRBJ2-2; 10 bases align to TRBD2. Trimming removed 5 bases from V and 5 bases from J; junction bases left unmatched: 8. This CDR3 has 16 amino acids. Germline assignment: CDR1 SGHTA and CDR2 FQGNSA. CDR3 in DNA: TGTGCCAGCAGCCCAACTAGCGGGGTTTTAACCGGGGAGCTGTTTTTT. Residues: CASSPTSGVLTGELFF.

The rearrangement links TRBV30 to TRBJ2-1; 10 nucleotides match TRBD2. From germline, CDR1 is GTSNPN and CDR2 SVGIG (reference sequence). V dropped 0 bases and J dropped 4; count of bases not matched to a gene: 6. The CDR3 contains 16 residues. The CDR3 nucleotides are TGTGCCTGGAGTGTTGAGACTAGCGGGTTTTACAATGAGCAGTTCTTC. Translation: CAWSVETSGFYNEQFF.

V and J are TRBV7-2 and TRBJ1-6; 10 bases line up with TRBD1. Germline loops: CDR1 SGHTA, CDR2 FQGNSA. This CDR3 has 14 amino acids. The J segment lost 8 bases and the V segment lost 7 bases, leaving 5 bases of the junction unmatched. CDR3 in DNA: TGTGCCAGCACCCCGGGACAGGGGTATTCACCCCTCCACTTT. Residues: CASTPGQGYSPLHF. Variable domain in full (rest from reference TRBV7-2 and TRBJ1-6): GAGVSQSPSNKVTEKGKDVELRCDPISGHTALYWYRQSLGQGLEFLIYFQGNSAPDKSGLPSDRFSAERTGGSVSTLTIQRTQQEDSAVYLCASTPGQGYSPLHFGNGTRLTVT.

The table lists this clone with a count of one. The chain is built from TRBV18 and TRBJ2-7; D perhaps matches TRBD1 (5 bases). The CDR3 is made up of 14 amino acids. Germline values: CDR1 KGHSH, CDR2 LQKENI. V shed 3 bases and J shed 1 base, with 10 bases lying between them. The DNA for the CDR3 is TGTGCCAGCTCACCTCTCAGGGTTTCCTACGAGCAGTACTTC. It yields the protein CASSPLRVSYEQYF.

This chain uses TRBV3-1 (or the pseudogene TRBV3-2) with TRBJ1-2; D is unclear. This CDR3 contains 16 residues. The V end was cut by 0 bases, the J end by 3 bases, with 14 bases between. Per germline, CDR1 LGHDT and CDR2 YNNKEL (reference sequence). The CDR3 DNA follows: TGTGCCAGCAGCCAAGATATAGTGTACAGCTACTATGGCTACACCTTC. It specifies CASSQDIVYSYYGYTF.

The CDR3 DNA sequence: TGTGCCAGCAGCCAGAATAAGCGGTCCTTGGCCCAGTACTTC. As protein: CASSQNKRSLAQYF. V gene TRBV14 combines with J gene TRBJ2-5, with D possibly being TRBD2 (5 bases). The length of the CDR3 is 14 residues. The V end lost 3 bases, the J end lost 9 bases, and 17 bases lay between the germline ends. The germline V gene encodes CDR1 SGHDN and CDR2 FVKESK.

V usage is TRBV2 and J usage is TRBJ2-1; no reliable D call. The germline V gene encodes CDR1 SNHLY and CDR2 FYNNEI. The V gene lost 3 bases and the J gene lost 5 bases, with 8 bases spanning the gap. The CDR3 loop spans 13 amino acids. The CDR3: CASSDPRDNEQFF. CDR3 coding DNA: TGTGCCAGCAGTGATCCTCGGGACAATGAGCAGTTCTTC.

The chain links TRBV9 to TRBJ2-5; 8 nucleotides align to TRBD2. Germline V gene lookup returns CDR1 SGDLS and CDR2 YYNGEE. This CDR3 contains 16 residues. In nucleotides, the CDR3 is TGTGCTCCCGTCGGGGGAGGTGCGGGGGGCCGCAAGACCCAGTACTTC. Protein sequence: CAPVGGGAGGRKTQYF.

The chain joins TRBV10-3 to TRBJ2-5, with 10 bases aligning to TRBD2. In germline, CDR1 is ENHRY, CDR2 SYGVKD. This CDR3 is built from 19 residues. After removal of 3 bases from V and 5 bases from J, the junction contained 18 bases not matched to a gene. CDR3 DNA: TGTGCCATCAGTGAACATCTAGCGGGGGAAAGCAGCTTCGGGGAGACCCAGTACTTC. Its translation is CAISEHLAGESSFGETQYF.

V gene TRBV19 combines with J gene TRBJ1-2; possibly TRBD1 for D (5 bases). Per germline, CDR1 LNHDA and CDR2 SQIVND (reference sequence). V was shortened by 3 bases and J by 7 bases, with 12 bases between the two germline ends. The CDR3 has 13 residues. The CDR3 nucleotides read TGTGCCAGTAGTATGGGAGGGGCGCTTGGCTACACCTTC. As protein: CASSMGGALGYTF.

Points on this clone: Sequence at one end of the junction differs from germline and may be a read error. CDR3 DNA: TGTGCTAGCAGCTTAGACAAGGGGAAACACCAGTTCTTC. Translating gives CASSLDKGKHQFF. The rearrangement uses TRBV7-7 and TRBJ2-1; TRBD1 is a possible D gene (5 bases). Germline-derived CDR1 and CDR2 are SSHAT and FNYEAQ (reference sequence). The CDR3 sequence is 13 residues long.

The chain couples TRBV10-3 to TRBJ1-5; D remains unclear. The CDR3 runs 13 residues. V was cut by 10 bases and J by 9 bases, with 19 bases left in between. Germline assignment: CDR1 ENHRY and CDR2 SYGVKD. CDR3 sequence reads: CATSHSADRPQHF. In DNA, the CDR3 is TGTGCCACCTCTCACAGTGCCGACCGGCCCCAGCATTTT.